This entry lists 23 T cell receptor beta chains sequenced from one sample in a study of blood T cell repertoires in COVID-19 (dated by TCRdb to the early 2020s). Preparation of the library involved the immunoSEQ multiplex PCR assay. What TCRdb holds here is the immuneACCESS table cut down to in-frame rearrangements. Part of the clones is not present; checked against another copy, under half of the missing clones reflect an unresolved V gene, and the others are unexplained. Counted in this sample were roughly 59,000 clones; about 81% of them appeared once. Around a sixth of the sample is taken by the ten largest. The sequenced sample was peripheral blood. These receptors were obtained from an elderly man with acute or convalescent COVID-19.

V gene TRBV7-3 combines with J gene TRBJ2-5, with a weak D call TRBD2 (6 bases). CDR3 size: 15 residues. CDR1 is SGHTA, CDR2 FQGTGA, per germline. V was pared by 5 bases and J by 5 bases, with 18 bases between. This CDR3 is CASSPGTSRGETQYF. The CDR3 nucleotides read TGTGCCAGCAGCCCAGGGACTTCGAGAGGGGAGACCCAGTACTTC.

The CDR3 here is CASSLGGSSYNSPLHF. The CDR3 DNA sequence: TGCGCCAGCAGCCTCGGGGGGAGCTCCTATAATTCACCCCTCCACTTT. The V gene is TRBV5-1, the J gene TRBJ1-6; possibly TRBD1 for D (5 bases). The CDR3 spans 16 residues. V was shortened by 4 bases and J by 0 bases, with 11 bases between the two germline ends. Germline lookup yields CDR1 SGHRS and CDR2 YFSETQ.

V usage is TRBV30 and J usage is TRBJ2-1, with 8 bases fitting TRBD2. Per germline, CDR1 GTSNPN and CDR2 SVGIG (reference sequence). V gave up 7 bases and J gave up 0 bases; unmatched junction bases: 5. This CDR3 comprises 14 residues. The CDR3: CASIGRGSYNEQFF. The CDR3 DNA reads as TGTGCCTCGATCGGGAGGGGCTCCTACAATGAGCAGTTCTTC. Drawing the rest from reference TRBV30 and TRBJ2-1, the complete variable domain is SQTIHQWPATLVQPVGSPLSLECTVEGTSNPNLYWYRQAAGRGLQLLFYSVGIGQISSEVPQNLSASRPQDRQFILSSKKLLLSDSGFYLCASIGRGSYNEQFFGPGTRLTVL.

A single count supports this clone. CDR3 sequence (DNA): TGTGCCAGTAGTTCGACAGGGAGGGATACGCAGTATTTT. Translation gives CASSSTGRDTQYF. V is TRBV19 and J is TRBJ2-3; a weak D match, TRBD1 (7 bases). V was trimmed by 5 bases and J by 6 bases, leaving 12 bases between them. This CDR3 has 13 residues. Per germline, CDR1 LNHDA and CDR2 SQIVND (reference sequence).

This chain links TRBV6-1 with TRBJ1-1; perhaps TRBD1 as D (5 bases). The CDR3 runs to 15 residues. The V and J ends lost 0 bases and 4 bases respectively, with 12 bases between them. CDR1 and CDR2 (germline): MNHNS, SASEGT. CDR3 sequence reads: CASSEALQGFTEAFF. The CDR3 DNA reads TGTGCCAGCAGTGAAGCGCTTCAGGGCTTCACTGAAGCTTTCTTT.

The chain combines TRBV11-3 with TRBJ2-5, with TRBD2 matching over 7 bases. Germline assignment: CDR1 SGHNT and CDR2 YENEEA. V shed 4 bases, J shed 5 bases, and the junction held 10 bases outside the gene matches. The CDR3 covers 15 residues. The CDR3 nucleotides read TGTGCCAGCAGCTCCGGACTAGGTATCTGGGAGACCCAGTACTTC. Protein: CASSSGLGIWETQYF.

The gene calls are TRBV5-4 and TRBJ1-1; no definite D call. This CDR3 has 14 amino acids. The V gene lost 4 bases and the J gene lost 0 bases, with 10 bases spanning the gap. Germline-derived CDR1 and CDR2 are SGHNT and YYREEE (reference sequence). The CDR3 sequence is CASSLLGVNTEAFF. In nucleotides, the CDR3 is TGTGCCAGCAGCCTGTTGGGAGTGAACACTGAAGCTTTCTTT. The complete variable domain, with remaining parts taken from reference TRBV5-4 and TRBJ1-1, reads ETGVTQSPTHLIKTRGQQVTLRCSSQSGHNTVSWYQQALGQGPQFIFQYYREEENGRGNFPPRFSGLQFPNYSSELNVNALELDDSALYLCASSLLGVNTEAFFGQGTRLTVV.

This clone was seen just once. This chain connects TRBV19 to TRBJ1-1, with D perhaps matching TRBD1 (6 bases). Germline loops: CDR1 LNHDA, CDR2 SQIVND (reference sequence). The germline V and J ends were trimmed by 3 bases and 1 base, with 12 bases remaining between them. This CDR3 region has 15 residues. Here the CDR3 reads CASSMGANRNTEAFF. The DNA of the CDR3 is TGTGCCAGTAGTATGGGGGCCAACAGGAACACTGAAGCTTTCTTT.

The J gene is TRBJ2-1, the V gene TRBV28; D possibly corresponds to TRBD2 (5 bases). This CDR3 region has 14 residues. CDR1 is MDHEN, CDR2 SYDVKM, per germline. V lost 2 bases and J lost 7, with 12 bases in between. The CDR3 coding sequence is TGTGCCAGCAGTTTAGGTGGGAGTCGAAATGAGCAGTTCTTC. It yields the protein CASSLGGSRNEQFF.

The chain has TRBV30 and TRBJ2-1; D is possibly TRBD1 (6 bases). In germline, CDR1 is GTSNPN, CDR2 SVGIG (reference sequence). The CDR3 is 14 amino acids. Trimming took 3 bases from V and 0 from J, leaving 9 bases between them. The CDR3 spells CAWRQDSSYNEQFF. CDR3 DNA: TGTGCCTGGAGACAGGACAGCTCCTACAATGAGCAGTTCTTC.

The rearrangement links TRBV7-3 to TRBJ2-5; D unclear. CDR3 length equals 15 residues. V was cut by 1 base and J by 0 bases, with 9 bases left in between. Germline lookup yields CDR1 SGHTA and CDR2 FQGTGA. Written as DNA, the CDR3 is TGTGCCAGCAGCTTAAATGGTGCGGACCAAGAGACCCAGTACTTC. Encoded protein: CASSLNGADQETQYF. The full variable domain, its missing parts supplied by reference TRBV7-3 and TRBJ2-5, is GAGVSQTPSNKVTEKGKYVELRCDPISGHTALYWYRQSLGQGPEFLIYFQGTGAADDSGLPNDRFFAVRPEGSVSTLKIQRTERGDSAVYLCASSLNGADQETQYFGPGTRLLVL.

This clone was seen just once. The chain combines TRBV9 with TRBJ1-1, with 7 bases that match TRBD1. The CDR3 sequence is 15 residues long. Germline V gene lookup returns CDR1 SGDLS and CDR2 YYNGEE. The J segment lost 3 bases and the V segment lost 4 bases, leaving 9 bases of the junction unmatched. CDR3 nucleotides: TGTGCCAGCAGCCCAGGGGACAGAATTTACACTGAAGCTTTCTTT. Its translation: CASSPGDRIYTEAFF.

The sample holds one count of this clone. J is TRBJ2-3 and V is TRBV4-2, with unresolved D. V shed 0 bases and J shed 4 bases, with 11 bases lying between them. The CDR3 is 15 amino acids. Per germline, CDR1 LGHNA and CDR2 YNFKEQ. In DNA form, the CDR3 reads TGTGCCAGCAGCCAAGATTTCGACTTCCCAGATACGCAGTATTTT. Protein sequence: CASSQDFDFPDTQYF.

V gene TRBV9 combines with J gene TRBJ1-3; D is unresolved. The CDR3 loop spans 15 amino acids. The germline V gene has CDR1 SGDLS and CDR2 YYNGEE. V lost 3 bases and J lost 0, with 10 bases in between. The CDR3 coding sequence is TGTGCCAGCAGCGCCTACCGGGGCTCTGGAAACACCATATATTTT. Its translation is CASSAYRGSGNTIYF.

The V call is TRBV28, the J call TRBJ2-5; TRBD2 agrees at 13 bases. Germline V gene sequence: CDR1 MDHEN, CDR2 SYDVKM. CDR3 size: 14 residues. The J segment lost 4 bases and the V segment lost 7 bases, leaving 3 bases of the junction unmatched. CDR3 DNA sequence: TGTGCCAGCAACCGACTAGCGGGAGGAGAGACCCAGTACTTC. This translates into CASNRLAGGETQYF.

The V and J genes are TRBV30 and TRBJ2-7; 11 bases are a match to TRBD1. Germline V gene lookup returns CDR1 GTSNPN and CDR2 SVGIG (reference sequence). The CDR3 length is 13 residues. The ends lost 8 bases at V and 5 bases at J; junction bases unmatched: 8. The CDR3 loop is CAKGQGAIHEQYF. The DNA for the CDR3 is TGTGCCAAAGGACAGGGGGCGATTCACGAGCAGTACTTC. Variable domain in full (rest from reference TRBV30 and TRBJ2-7): SQTIHQWPATLVQPVGSPLSLECTVEGTSNPNLYWYRQAAGRGLQLLFYSVGIGQISSEVPQNLSASRPQDRQFILSSKKLLLSDSGFYLCAKGQGAIHEQYFGPGTRLTVT.

The chain employs TRBV6-1 and TRBJ2-7; a possible D gene is TRBD1 (5 bases). V lost 3 bases to trimming and J lost 5 bases, with 8 bases between them. The CDR3 runs to 12 residues. The germline CDR1 and CDR2 sequences are MNHNS and SASEGT. Here the CDR3 reads CASSDRVDEQYF. The DNA for the CDR3 is TGTGCCAGCAGTGACAGGGTCGACGAGCAGTACTTC.

This clone was counted between two and nine times. V is TRBV6-5 and J is TRBJ2-7, with D maybe TRBD2 (6 bases). CDR1 and CDR2 (germline): MNHEY, SVGAGI. V was trimmed by 6 bases and J by 6 bases, leaving 12 bases between them. The CDR3 sequence is 12 residues long. As DNA, the CDR3 is TGTGCCAGCAGGACCCTGGGGGGCGAGCAGTACTTC. Amino acids: CASRTLGGEQYF.

The chain joins TRBV19 to TRBJ1-6; perhaps TRBD1 as D (6 bases). V shed 9 bases and J shed 7 bases, with 22 bases lying between them. The CDR3 covers 16 residues. Germline assignment: CDR1 LNHDA and CDR2 SQIVND (reference sequence). The CDR3 nucleotides read TGTGCCAGCAAGTGGACAGAGCTTTTACCCAATTCACCCCTCCACTTT. Protein: CASKWTELLPNSPLHF.

Only a few counts were recorded for this clone. The gene calls are TRBV3-1 (or the pseudogene TRBV3-2) and TRBJ1-6, with D perhaps matching TRBD1 (6 bases). Trimming took off 5 bases at V and 6 bases at J, with 8 bases between the two ends. The CDR3 sequence is 13 residues long. Germline assignment: CDR1 LGHDT and CDR2 YNNKEL (reference sequence). The chain's CDR3 is CASSGQRNSPLHF. DNA of the CDR3: TGTGCCAGCAGCGGACAGCGTAATTCACCCCTCCACTTT.

This sequence joins TRBV6-6 and TRBJ2-1, with 15 nucleotides matching TRBD2. Trimming cost V 3 bases and J 14 bases; bases outside gene matches: 5. Germline CDR1 reads MNHNY; CDR2 reads SVGAGI (reference sequence). This CDR3 region has 14 residues. The CDR3 region has the DNA TGTGCCAGCAGTTATCGGACTAGCGGGAGGGGGGAGTTCTTC. It translates to CASSYRTSGRGEFF.

The chain is built from TRBV14 and TRBJ2-7; 13 nucleotides match TRBD2. CDR3 length: 15 amino acids. In germline, CDR1 is SGHDN, CDR2 FVKESK. The V gene end was trimmed by 2 bases and the J gene end by 8 bases; junction bases not matched to a gene: 6. DNA of the CDR3: TGTGCCAGCAGCCAATGGACTAGCGGGAGCTATAAGCAGTACTTC. Translating it yields CASSQWTSGSYKQYF.

This chain connects TRBV19 to TRBJ1-2; D gene ambiguous. The germline CDR1 and CDR2 sequences are LNHDA and SQIVND (reference sequence). V shed 3 bases and J shed 8 bases, with 13 bases lying between them. The CDR3 sequence is 13 residues long. The CDR3 is CASSMAGWRGYTF. CDR3 nucleotides: TGTGCCAGTAGTATGGCCGGTTGGCGGGGCTACACCTTC.